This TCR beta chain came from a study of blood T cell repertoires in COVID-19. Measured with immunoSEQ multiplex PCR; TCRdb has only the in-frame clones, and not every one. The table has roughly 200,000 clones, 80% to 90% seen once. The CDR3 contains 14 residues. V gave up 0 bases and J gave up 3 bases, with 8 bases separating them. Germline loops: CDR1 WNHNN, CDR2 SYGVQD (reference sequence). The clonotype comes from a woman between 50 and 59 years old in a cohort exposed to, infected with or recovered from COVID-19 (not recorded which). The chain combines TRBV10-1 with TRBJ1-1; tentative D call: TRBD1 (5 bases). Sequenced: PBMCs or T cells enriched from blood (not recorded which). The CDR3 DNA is TGCGCCAGCAGTGAGTCTTGCAGGGACACTGAAGCTTTCTTT. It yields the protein CASSESCRDTEAFF.